The rows below give T cell receptor beta chains drawn from one sample of a study of beta chain features in type 1 diabetes. The protocol was immunoSEQ multiplex PCR, while the TCRdb copy is restricted to in-frame clones and leaves out a portion. This sample carries hundreds of thousands of clones, 15% of them seen once, and the ten largest clones take 0.015% to 0.019%. What was sequenced was naive CD4+ T cells from blood. The receptors were sampled from a man between 18 and 35 years old with type 1 diabetes. Each CDR3 is given with its conserved first and last residue. D genes are given only for firm matches. Part of the rows lack a size; the others show once, few, many or a class for expanded clones.

abundance: NA; d_gene: NA; len: 16; j_gene: TRBJ2-3; v_gene: TRBV6-5; CDR3nt: TGTGCCAGCAGTTACGTGGCAGGGGCTAGCACAGATACGCAGTATTTT; CDR3aa: CASSYVAGASTDTQYF
abundance: NA; d_gene: TRBD2; len: 13; j_gene: TRBJ2-7; v_gene: TRBV9; CDR3nt: TGTGCCAGCGTGCGGCGGGAGAGTTACGAGCAGTACTTC; CDR3aa: CASVRRESYEQYF
abundance: NA; d_gene: TRBD1; len: 15; j_gene: TRBJ2-7; v_gene: TRBV5-1; CDR3nt: TGCGCCAGCAGCCCGGAGGGCAGGGGGCGCGACGAGCAGTACTTC; CDR3aa: CASSPEGRGRDEQYF
abundance: NA; d_gene: NA; len: 14; j_gene: TRBJ2-5; v_gene: TRBV5-1; CDR3nt: TGCGCCAGCAGCCGGGTGGCAGACCAAGAGACCCAGTACTTC; CDR3aa: CASSRVADQETQYF
abundance: few; d_gene: TRBD2; len: 14; j_gene: TRBJ2-5; v_gene: TRBV5-1; CDR3nt: TGCGCCAGCAAGGTCGGGGGGTACCAAGAGACCCAGTACTTC; CDR3aa: CASKVGGYQETQYF
abundance: few; d_gene: NA; len: 15; j_gene: TRBJ1-6; v_gene: TRBV28; CDR3nt: TGTGCCAGCAGAACTTATATCGGGAGAAATTCACCCCTCCACTTT; CDR3aa: CASRTYIGRNSPLHF
abundance: NA; d_gene: TRBD1; len: 16; j_gene: TRBJ2-7; v_gene: TRBV5-1; CDR3nt: TGCGCCAGCAGCTCGGGTGCGGGACAGGGATCCTACGAGCAGTACTTC; CDR3aa: CASSSGAGQGSYEQYF
abundance: few; d_gene: TRBD2; len: 15; j_gene: TRBJ2-3; v_gene: TRBV4-1; CDR3nt: TGCGCCAGCAGCCAAATAGCGGGGACGGTAGATACGCAGTATTTT; CDR3aa: CASSQIAGTVDTQYF
abundance: NA; d_gene: NA; len: 14; j_gene: TRBJ2-5; v_gene: TRBV2; CDR3nt: TGTGCCAGCAGTGGAGTAGGGGTTCGGAAGACCCAGTACTTC; CDR3aa: CASSGVGVRKTQYF
abundance: NA; d_gene: TRBD1; len: 14; j_gene: TRBJ2-7; v_gene: TRBV5-4; CDR3nt: TGTGCCAGCAGCCGTACAGGGGGGCCCTACGAGCAGTACTTC; CDR3aa: CASSRTGGPYEQYF
abundance: NA; d_gene: NA; len: 13; j_gene: TRBJ1-1; v_gene: TRBV10-3; CDR3nt: TGTGCCATCAGTGAGTCGACTCGGCCGGTGGCTTTCTTT; CDR3aa: CAISESTRPVAFF
abundance: NA; d_gene: NA; len: 15; j_gene: TRBJ1-2; v_gene: TRBV25-1; CDR3nt: TGTGCCAGCAGTGAATATTTTCCAGGGGAAGATGGCTACACCTTC; CDR3aa: CASSEYFPGEDGYTF
abundance: NA; d_gene: NA; len: 17; j_gene: TRBJ2-5; v_gene: TRBV2; CDR3nt: TGTGCCAGCAGTGTACGACGAGGGAACTACTTCCAAGAGACCCAGTACTTC; CDR3aa: CASSVRRGNYFQETQYF
abundance: NA; d_gene: TRBD2; len: 16; j_gene: TRBJ2-7; v_gene: TRBV13; CDR3nt: TGTGCCAGCAGCTTTCTCACTAGCGGAAGCTCCTACGAGCAGTACTTC; CDR3aa: CASSFLTSGSSYEQYF
abundance: NA; d_gene: TRBD2; len: 15; j_gene: TRBJ2-1; v_gene: TRBV7-2; CDR3nt: TGTGCCAGCAGTCCTCGAAGTAGCGGGTGGGATGAGCAGTTCTTC; CDR3aa: CASSPRSSGWDEQFF
abundance: few; d_gene: NA; len: 15; j_gene: TRBJ1-2; v_gene: TRBV6-6; CDR3nt: TGTGCCAGCAGAAAACCGTTGACAGAGAACTATGGCTACACCTTC; CDR3aa: CASRKPLTENYGYTF
abundance: few; d_gene: TRBD2; len: 15; j_gene: TRBJ2-1; v_gene: TRBV28; CDR3nt: TGTGCCAGCAGTTTCTCTCTGGCGGGAGTACGCGAGCAGTTCTTC; CDR3aa: CASSFSLAGVREQFF
abundance: NA; d_gene: TRBD2; len: 16; j_gene: TRBJ2-5; v_gene: TRBV5-1; CDR3nt: TGCGCCAGCAGCTCCACTAGCGGGGGCTACCAAGAGACCCAGTACTTC; CDR3aa: CASSSTSGGYQETQYF
abundance: NA; d_gene: TRBD1; len: 14; j_gene: TRBJ2-7; v_gene: TRBV5-4; CDR3nt: TGTGCCAGCAGCCCCCGGGACAGCGGTTACGAGCAGTACTTC; CDR3aa: CASSPRDSGYEQYF
abundance: few; d_gene: NA; len: 14; j_gene: TRBJ2-3; v_gene: TRBV5-1; CDR3nt: TGCGCCAGCAGCTTCAGGACTACCACAGATACGCAGTATTTT; CDR3aa: CASSFRTTTDTQYF
abundance: few; d_gene: NA; len: 14; j_gene: TRBJ2-3; v_gene: TRBV6-5; CDR3nt: TGTGCCAGCAGTTACTCGGCTAGCACAGATACGCAGTATTTT; CDR3aa: CASSYSASTDTQYF
abundance: few; d_gene: NA; len: 14; j_gene: TRBJ1-2; v_gene: TRBV27; CDR3nt: TGTGCCAGCAGGCGTCTTCAGGGCCTCTATGGCTACACCTTC; CDR3aa: CASRRLQGLYGYTF